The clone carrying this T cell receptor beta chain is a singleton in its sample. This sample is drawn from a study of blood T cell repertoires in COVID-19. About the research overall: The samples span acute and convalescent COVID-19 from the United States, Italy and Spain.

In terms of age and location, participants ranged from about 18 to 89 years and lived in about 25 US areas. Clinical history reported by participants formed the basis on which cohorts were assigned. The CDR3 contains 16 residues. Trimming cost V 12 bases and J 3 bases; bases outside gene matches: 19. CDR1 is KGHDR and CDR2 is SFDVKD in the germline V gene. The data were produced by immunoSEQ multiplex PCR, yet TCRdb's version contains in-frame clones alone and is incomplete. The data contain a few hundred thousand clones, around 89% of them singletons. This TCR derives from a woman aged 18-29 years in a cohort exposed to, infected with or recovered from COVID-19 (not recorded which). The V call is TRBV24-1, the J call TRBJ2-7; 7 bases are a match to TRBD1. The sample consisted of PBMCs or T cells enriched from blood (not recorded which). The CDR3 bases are TGTGCCTATTCCTCAGTAGGGACAGTGAGCTTCTACGAGCAGTACTTC. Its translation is CAYSSVGTVSFYEQYF.